The clone carrying this T cell receptor beta chain was detected once. This record belongs to a study of blood T cell repertoires in COVID-19. Across the whole study: In each case, the material was cDNA or gDNA derived from T cells, B-cell-depleted T cells, or PBMCs.

Per the original data handling: The assay estimated nucleated cells by amplifying reference gene primers. Using immunoSEQ multiplex PCR, the repertoire was profiled, and TCRdb retains in-frame clones only, with some absent. That table furnishes V, J and clone size, whereas the DNA furnished D and trimming. The sample shows a few hundred thousand clones, about 88% of them seen only once. The germline CDR1 and CDR2 sequences are SGHRS and YFSETQ. CDR3 length: 18 residues. Trimming took 0 bases from V and 2 from J; bases not matched to a gene: 8. This TCR was sampled from a human donor in a cohort sampled during active COVID-19. The sample comprised peripheral blood. The chain employs TRBV5-1 and TRBJ2-5; 12 bases fit TRBD2. The CDR3 nucleotides are TGCGCCAGCAGCTTGGGTCTTCGACTAGCGGGGGTACAAGAGACCCAGTACTTC. Its translation is CASSLGLRLAGVQETQYF. The full variable domain, completed using reference TRBV5-1 and TRBJ2-5, is KAGVTQTPRYLIKTRGQQVTLSCSPISGHRSVSWYQQTPGQGLQFLFEYFSETQRNKGNFPGRFSGRQFSNSRSEMNVSTLELGDSALYLCASSLGLRLAGVQETQYFGPGTRLLVL.